A single sample is the source of the 10 T cell receptor beta chains below, sequenced in a study of cytomegalovirus exposure and HLA in healthy donors. PCR was performed using 60 Vbeta and 13 Jbeta primers. Here immunoSEQ multiplex PCR was the method, and the copy in TCRdb shows in-frame clones only, minus some. Among 99,000 or so clones listed, about 79% were seen once. Input material: PBMCs. The origin of the receptors is a man aged 60-69 years in good health and CMV-seropositive.

This chain joins TRBV7-6 and TRBJ2-1; perhaps TRBD1 as D (5 bases). The germline CDR1 and CDR2 sequences are SGHVS and FNYEAQ. CDR3 size: 14 residues. Deletions cut 3 bases from V and 6 bases from J, with 12 bases between. This CDR3 is CASSFAPQGNEQFF. The DNA for the CDR3 is TGTGCCAGCAGCTTCGCGCCCCAGGGCAATGAGCAGTTCTTC.

The V gene is TRBV7-6, the J gene TRBJ2-4; no clear D gene. Trimming left V 5 bases short and J 8 bases short, with 7 bases between. This CDR3 has 11 residues. Germline V gene data show CDR1 as SGHVS and CDR2 as FNYEAQ. The CDR3 reads CASSRGDIQYF. The CDR3 region has the DNA TGTGCCAGCAGCCGAGGAGACATTCAGTACTTC.

The CDR3 region has the DNA TGTGCCAGCAGCCAAGGGCGGGGTGGTCCCTACGAGCAGTACTTC. Encoded protein: CASSQGRGGPYEQYF. The gene calls are TRBV4-2 and TRBJ2-5; TRBD2 is a possible D gene (6 bases). The DNA matches TRBJ2-7 better at its end, which makes the J call doubtful. This CDR3 has 15 amino acids. Germline-derived CDR1 and CDR2 are LGHNA and YNFKEQ.

The chain links TRBV4-3 to TRBJ2-2; 9 bases align to TRBD1. Trimming cost V 1 base and J 4 bases; bases outside gene matches: 10. This CDR3 has 18 residues. Per the germline V gene, CDR1 is LGHNA and CDR2 is YSLEER. The CDR3 region is CASSQGEIYRGRTGELFF. In DNA, the CDR3 is TGCGCCAGCAGCCAAGGGGAGATATACAGGGGGCGCACCGGGGAGCTGTTTTTT.

This clone is labeled medium-sized. CDR3 loop: CASKQDRAGQPQHF. The DNA for the CDR3 is TGTGCCAGCAAGCAGGACAGAGCAGGTCAGCCCCAGCATTTT. V usage is TRBV2 and J usage is TRBJ1-5, with a weak D call TRBD1 (6 bases). Trimming took off 7 bases at V and 6 bases at J, with 16 bases between the two ends. Per the germline V gene, CDR1 is SNHLY and CDR2 is FYNNEI. CDR3 length: 14 amino acids.

CDR3 bases: TGTGCCACAAGCCTCAGCGGTTCCGTCGAGACCCAGTACTTC. It yields the protein CATSLSGSVETQYF. The chain carries TRBV19 and TRBJ2-5; possible D gene TRBD2, 5 bases. CDR1 and CDR2 (germline): LNHDA, SQIVND (reference sequence). V lost 10 bases and J lost 5, with 20 bases in between. This CDR3 is built from 14 residues.

The CDR3 coding sequence is TGCGCCAGCAGCTTGGGGACCGGGACTACCTACGAGCAGTACTTC. Protein: CASSLGTGTTYEQYF. This rearrangement joins TRBV5-1 to TRBJ2-7, with 7 bases identical to TRBD2. This CDR3 spans 15 amino acids. The germline V gene has CDR1 SGHRS and CDR2 YFSETQ. Trimming took 0 bases from V and 2 from J; bases not matched to a gene: 5.

The V gene is TRBV5-1, the J gene TRBJ2-2, with TRBD1 matching 9 bases. This CDR3 is built from 15 residues. Germline lookup yields CDR1 SGHRS and CDR2 YFSETQ. Trimming removed 5 bases from V and 8 bases from J; junction bases left unmatched: 10. The CDR3 DNA sequence: TGCGCCAGCAGTCAGAATACCGGGACAGGGGGGGAGCTGTTTTTT. Protein: CASSQNTGTGGELFF. The full variable domain, its missing parts supplied by reference TRBV5-1 and TRBJ2-2, is KAGVTQTPRYLIKTRGQQVTLSCSPISGHRSVSWYQQTPGQGLQFLFEYFSETQRNKGNFPGRFSGRQFSNSRSEMNVSTLELGDSALYLCASSQNTGTGGELFFGEGSRLTVL.

This chain links TRBV27 with TRBJ2-5; D might be TRBD2 (5 bases). Germline CDR1 is MNHEY and CDR2 is SMNVEV (reference sequence). The CDR3 is 14 amino acids. The germline V and J ends were trimmed by 10 bases and 5 bases, with 20 bases remaining between them. The CDR3 DNA reads as TGTGCCACCTCCCCTCGGGATGGACTGGAGACCCAGTACTTC. It translates to CATSPRDGLETQYF.

This sequence joins TRBV21-1 and TRBJ1-3; the table's TRBD1 call for D was not verified on the DNA. TRBV21-1 is marked as a pseudogene. This CDR3 has 17 residues. The DNA for the CDR3 is TGTGCCAGCAGCAAAGGGGACAGGGCCCCCTCTGGAAACACCATATATTTT. Its protein is CASSKGDRAPSGNTIYF.